The sequence of this T cell receptor (beta chain) was determined in a study of blood T cell repertoires in COVID-19 (dated by TCRdb to between 2020 and 2021). General notes on the study: The collaborator samples originated in the United States, Italy and Spain and spanned the acute and convalescent phases of COVID-19. The prospective study material was composed of cDNA or gDNA derived from T cells, B-cell-depleted T cells, or PBMCs. Subjects who had been exposed to COVID-19, were actively infected with it, or had recovered from it provided the deeply sampled blood TCRbeta repertoires that made up the dataset. HLA class I and class II types, where available, came from metadata supplied by the sample provider rather than from assay-based typing. The repertoires were made available in a free public database intended to serve as a resource for research on the immune response to SARS-CoV-2. The samples were drawn from the first 160 participants of the ongoing ImmuneRACE study and from more than 1,000 subjects provided by 6 global collaborators. A de-identified subject ID, COVID-19 status, age in years and sex were almost always included in the sample metadata.

CDR1 and CDR2, looked up from the germline V gene, are SGHRS and YFSETQ. Reading from cysteine to phenylalanine, the CDR3 counts 15 amino acids. The kept DNA is CDR3 alone, 45 bases in frame from the first base. The germline V and J ends show losses of 0 bases and 5 bases respectively, and no gene match explains 4 bases of the junction. TCRbeta CDR3 regions were amplified from genomic DNA using the immunoSEQ Assay, a bias-controlled multiplex PCR. On the authors' methods: Nucleated cell counts per sample were estimated from amplification of reference gene primers within the assay. To quantify the absolute abundance of each unique TCRbeta CDR3 rearrangement, sequence reads were collapsed and filtered. For each sample, productive Simpson clonality was calculated as the square root of Simpson's diversity index across productive rearrangements. TCRdb carries this immuneACCESS record with in-frame sequences only. Its versions omit some clonotypes, under half of them owing to an unresolved V gene in the studies checked, with the rest unexplained. The DNA was the basis for D and trimming; V, J and clone size are from that table. The sample table contains 120,000 or so clones; only one count was recorded for roughly nine tenths of them. In total, the top ten clones hold 3% to 4% of the sample.

What the work shows at the level of the full study, not this receptor alone: The quantity of clinical and demographic metadata differed by source and by participant and was supplied without curation.

Collaborating institutions collected whole blood in K2EDTA tubes following their own protocols. Collaborator samples were shipped for TCRbeta analysis as frozen whole blood, isolated PBMCs, or DNA extracted from either sample type. As concerns this clone: The target of this receptor is not known. No much larger clonotype is one base removed from it; base qualities were not supplied.

The chain uses TRBV5-1 and TRBJ1-4, and 7 junctional nucleotides match TRBD1. This clonotype was sampled from a man aged 50 to 59 with active COVID-19. The sample comprised peripheral blood. The CDR3 protein sequence reads: CASSLGQGRNEKLFF. The DNA sequence is TGCGCCAGCAGCTTGGGACAGGGACGAAATGAAAAACTGTTTTTT.